The 21 T cell receptor beta chains listed next were all sequenced from one sample in a study of blood T cell repertoires in COVID-19. Sequencing used immunoSEQ multiplex PCR; TCRdb keeps in-frame clones, though not all of them. Of approximately 280,000 clones in the sample, around 90% were seen once. Sequenced material: PBMCs or T cells enriched from blood (not recorded which). The receptors were sampled from a middle-aged woman who had recovered from COVID-19.

This chain uses TRBV19 with TRBJ2-3, with 7 bases fitting TRBD2. CDR1 is LNHDA, CDR2 SQIVND, per germline (reference sequence). The CDR3 has 15 amino acids. The trim removed 9 bases at V and 1 base at J, leaving 10 bases unmatched. The CDR3 DNA follows: TGTGCCAGCAGCTCTCTGGCGGGAGGCACAGATACGCAGTATTTT. It encodes CASSSLAGGTDTQYF.

The chain carries TRBV27 and TRBJ2-3, with 14 bases aligning to TRBD2. Per the germline V gene, CDR1 is MNHEY and CDR2 is SMNVEV (reference sequence). This CDR3 contains 17 residues. J lost 5 bases, V lost 5 bases, and 9 bases had no gene match. CDR3: CASSGRLAGGPGDTQYF. The DNA of the CDR3 is TGTGCCAGCAGTGGCCGACTAGCGGGAGGGCCAGGAGATACGCAGTATTTT.

V is TRBV14 and J is TRBJ1-2; 12 bases fit TRBD1. Germline CDR1 is SGHDN and CDR2 is FVKESK. The J segment lost 2 bases and the V segment lost 5 bases, leaving 12 bases of the junction unmatched. The CDR3 consists of 18 residues. CDR3 DNA: TGTGCCAGCAGCTCCTGGCGGGGACAGGGGGCGCTGAACTATGGCTACACCTTC. This translates into CASSSWRGQGALNYGYTF.

The chain combines TRBV4-3 with TRBJ2-1, with 11 bases matching TRBD2. J was trimmed by 9 bases and V by 3 bases; bases with no gene match: 4. The CDR3 is 14 amino acids. Looked up from germline, CDR1 is LGHNA and CDR2 is YSLEER. Here the CDR3 reads CASSQGLAAGEQFF. The CDR3 DNA sequence: TGCGCCAGCAGCCAGGGACTAGCGGCGGGTGAGCAGTTCTTC.

The chain uses TRBV30 and TRBJ2-2; the D gene is possibly TRBD2 (5 bases). The CDR3 is 14 amino acids. V gave up 1 base and J gave up 1 base, with 7 bases separating them. Germline CDR1 and CDR2: GTSNPN and SVGIG (reference sequence). CDR3 in amino acids: CAWSAGGNTGELFF. DNA for the CDR3: TGTGCCTGGAGTGCAGGAGGGAACACCGGGGAGCTGTTTTTT.

The chain links TRBV11-2 to TRBJ2-1; 7 bases agree with TRBD2. The CDR3 consists of 19 residues. CDR1 SGHAT and CDR2 FQNNGV come from the germline V gene. Trimming cost V 5 bases and J 6 bases; bases outside gene matches: 22. The CDR3 coding sequence is TGTGCCAGCAGCCCCCCCGAGCTAGCGGCCCGATTCCGACTCAATGAGCAGTTCTTC. Protein product: CASSPPELAARFRLNEQFF.

J is TRBJ2-3 and V is TRBV5-1, with D perhaps matching TRBD1 (5 bases). Germline CDR1 reads SGHRS; CDR2 reads YFSETQ. The CDR3 totals 17 residues. V lost 5 bases and J 2 bases, leaving 21 bases between the germline ends. The CDR3 here is CASSYTFSDKYTDTQYF. The CDR3 DNA is TGCGCCAGCAGTTATACCTTTTCGGACAAATACACAGATACGCAGTATTTT.

The chain has TRBV7-2 and TRBJ1-2, with TRBD1 matching 9 bases. CDR3 length: 16 amino acids. Germline CDR1 SGHTA, CDR2 FQGNSA. V was clipped by 3 bases and J by 4 bases; unmatched bases: 9. The DNA of the CDR3 is TGTGCCAGCAGCTTCCGGTGGGACAGGGTTGGCTATGGCTACACCTTC. It yields the protein CASSFRWDRVGYGYTF.

This clone occurred once. The rearrangement joins TRBV5-4 to TRBJ2-1; D is unresolved. CDR1 SGHNT and CDR2 YYREEE come from the germline V gene (reference sequence). The V and J ends lost 0 bases and 9 bases respectively, with 4 bases between them. The CDR3 length is 11 residues. This chain's CDR3 is CASSLDGEQFF. DNA of the CDR3: TGTGCCAGCAGCTTGGACGGTGAGCAGTTCTTC.

This clone was detected only a few times. V gene TRBV2 combines with J gene TRBJ2-7; 9 bases are a match to TRBD1. From germline, CDR1 is SNHLY and CDR2 FYNNEI. J lost 1 base, V lost 10 bases, and 8 bases had no gene match. The CDR3 runs 14 residues. In DNA, the CDR3 is TGTGCCACCACGGGGGACAGGGCATCCTACGAGCAGTACTTC. Amino acids: CATTGDRASYEQYF.

The V call is TRBV14, the J call TRBJ2-7; tentative D call: TRBD2 (6 bases). The germline gives CDR1 SGHDN, CDR2 FVKESK. The CDR3 runs 16 residues. V was shortened by 0 bases and J by 6 bases, with 18 bases between the two germline ends. CDR3 DNA sequence: TGTGCCAGCAGCCAAGATTTCCTGGGCCTAGCGTCCGAGCAGTACTTC. Amino acid sequence: CASSQDFLGLASEQYF.

This chain connects TRBV10-3 to TRBJ2-5, with 13 positions matching TRBD2. CDR1 and CDR2 (germline): ENHRY, SYGVKD. There are 15 residues in the CDR3. Trimming took 4 bases from V and 2 from J; bases not matched to a gene: 1. CDR3 nucleotides: TGTGCCATCAGTGTGGGACTAGCGGGGCAAGAGACCCAGTACTTC. Its translation: CAISVGLAGQETQYF.

The chain joins TRBV19 to TRBJ1-5; 8 bases are a match to TRBD1. The germline V gene encodes CDR1 LNHDA and CDR2 SQIVND (reference sequence). The CDR3 extends over 16 amino acids. The V segment lost 3 bases and the J segment 1 base; nucleotides outside the gene matches: 5. The chain's CDR3 is CASSIRGLASNQPQHF. CDR3 nucleotide sequence: TGTGCCAGTAGTATCAGGGGGCTGGCGAGCAATCAGCCCCAGCATTTT.

The chain is built from TRBV9 and TRBJ1-5; maybe TRBD1 (5 bases). The CDR3 totals 16 residues. V shed 0 bases and J shed 2 bases, with 12 bases lying between them. The V gene's germline CDR1 is SGDLS and CDR2 YYNGEE. The CDR3 sequence is CASSVGLGGGNQPQHF. The CDR3, as DNA: TGTGCCAGCAGCGTAGGATTGGGGGGGGGCAATCAGCCCCAGCATTTT.

The genes are TRBV4-3 and TRBJ1-3; maybe TRBD1 (5 bases). The CDR3 runs to 16 residues. Germline lookup yields CDR1 LGHNA and CDR2 YSLEER. Trimming removed 0 bases at V and 6 bases at J, with 15 bases between. The CDR3 region has the DNA TGCGCCAGCAGCCAAGATGACCGAAGGGGTAAAAACACCATATATTTT. As protein: CASSQDDRRGKNTIYF.

The chain employs TRBV28 and TRBJ2-7, with 7 nucleotides matching TRBD1. Per germline, CDR1 MDHEN and CDR2 SYDVKM. This CDR3 contains 16 residues. The trim removed 1 base at V and 4 bases at J, leaving 10 bases unmatched. CDR3 DNA sequence: TGTGCCAGCAGTTTATTAGGGGGCAACCGGGGATACGAGCAGTACTTC. It codes for CASSLLGGNRGYEQYF.

The rearrangement links TRBV4-3 to TRBJ2-2; TRBD1 is a possible D gene (5 bases). The length of the CDR3 is 18 residues. V was trimmed by 0 bases and J by 4 bases, leaving 18 bases between them. Germline V CDR1 and CDR2: LGHNA, YSLEER. The CDR3 spells CASSQERAQWGGTGELFF. The CDR3 DNA reads TGCGCCAGCAGCCAAGAGAGAGCACAGTGGGGCGGCACCGGGGAGCTGTTTTTT.

This chain connects TRBV11-2 to TRBJ2-3; D might be TRBD2 (6 bases). CDR3 length: 13 amino acids. Trimming took 8 bases from V and 4 from J, leaving 13 bases between them. From germline, CDR1 is SGHAT and CDR2 FQNNGV. CDR3 nucleotides: TGTGCCAGCTGCGCCGGGGGTGCAGATACGCAGTATTTT. Translation gives CASCAGGADTQYF.

The V and J genes are TRBV28 and TRBJ2-5; 13 bases match TRBD2. V lost 4 bases and J lost 5; bases outside the gene matches: 4. This CDR3 comprises 15 residues. Germline V gene sequence: CDR1 MDHEN, CDR2 SYDVKM. The CDR3 reads CASSSRTSGSETQYF. The CDR3 region has the DNA TGTGCCAGCAGTTCCCGGACTAGCGGGAGTGAGACCCAGTACTTC. The full variable domain, its missing parts supplied by reference TRBV28 and TRBJ2-5, is DVKVTQSSRYLVKRTGEKVFLECVQDMDHENMFWYRQDPGLGLRLIYFSYDVKMKEKGDIPEGYSVSREKKERFSLILESASTNQTSMYLCASSSRTSGSETQYFGPGTRLLVL.

V usage is TRBV28 and J usage is TRBJ1-2; 7 nucleotides match TRBD1. In germline, CDR1 is MDHEN, CDR2 SYDVKM. J was trimmed by 4 bases and V by 6 bases; bases with no gene match: 8. The CDR3 runs to 14 residues. This CDR3 reads CASSTQGKSYGYTF. In nucleotides, the CDR3 is TGTGCCAGCAGCACACAGGGGAAGTCCTATGGCTACACCTTC.

The chain combines TRBV7-9 with TRBJ1-2; 7 bases fit TRBD1. The CDR3 is 12 residues long. V trimming: 2 bases; J trimming: 8 bases; junction bases outside the gene matches: 2. Germline assignment: CDR1 SEHNR and CDR2 FQNEAQ (reference sequence). CDR3 nucleotide sequence: TGTGCCAGCAGCTTACAGGGGGTAGGCTACACCTTC. Protein sequence: CASSLQGVGYTF.